These 7 T cell receptor beta chains came from one sample sequenced in a study of beta chain features in type 1 diabetes. Sequencing targeted expressed TCRB transcripts, as all isolated RNA had been reverse transcribed. Libraries were prepared by immunoSEQ multiplex PCR; TCRdb keeps only in-frame clonotypes and omits some of them. The sample yields about 150,000 clones, about 9.3% seen once. Study-level findings and limits: Type 1 diabetes patients had TCRB CDR3s that were shorter (moderately but significantly so) in all four CD4+ subsets.

Their target antigens are unknown. The sample comprised central memory CD4+ T cells from blood. Receptors were obtained from a man aged 30 to 39 with type 1 diabetes.

This clone was detected a few times. This rearrangement joins TRBV28 to TRBJ2-1; TRBD2 matches at 12 bases. J was trimmed by 6 bases and V by 8 bases; bases with no gene match: 8. The CDR3 runs to 15 residues. Germline V gene data show CDR1 as MDHEN and CDR2 as SYDVKM. The CDR3 DNA follows: TGTGCCAGCCTTCCGGCTAGCGGGAGGGCCAATGAGCAGTTCTTC. Residues: CASLPASGRANEQFF.

In its sample, this clone was seen a few times. The V call is TRBV2, the J call TRBJ1-1; the D gene is possibly TRBD1 (5 bases). The CDR3 covers 11 residues. The germline V gene has CDR1 SNHLY and CDR2 FYNNEI. V lost 8 bases and J 4 bases, leaving 8 bases between the germline ends. CDR3 residues: CASVQGTEAFF. CDR3 DNA sequence: TGTGCCAGCGTCCAGGGCACTGAAGCTTTCTTT.

This rearrangement joins TRBV4-1 to TRBJ2-5; TRBD2 aligns across 10 bases. Trimming cost V 1 base and J 5 bases; bases outside gene matches: 13. This CDR3 is 18 amino acids long. Germline V CDR1 and CDR2: MGHRA, YSYEKL. The DNA of the CDR3 is TGCGCCAGCAGCCAAGGATCGGCTAGCGGGAGCGAGTGGGAGACCCAGTACTTC. It yields the protein CASSQGSASGSEWETQYF.

This clone was picked up a small number of times. The V and J genes are TRBV14 and TRBJ2-1; tentatively, D is TRBD2 (5 bases). The V end was cut by 3 bases, the J end by 4 bases, with 13 bases between. Germline CDR1 SGHDN, CDR2 FVKESK. The CDR3 runs 15 residues. CDR3 coding DNA: TGTGCCAGCAGCCAGAAACTAGGAGGTTACAATGAGCAGTTCTTC. This sequence encodes CASSQKLGGYNEQFF.

This clone was seen many times. The chain uses TRBV15 and TRBJ2-6; possibly TRBD1 for D (6 bases). Trimming took 3 bases from V and 6 from J, leaving 12 bases between them. There are 15 residues in the CDR3. Per germline, CDR1 LNHNV and CDR2 YYDKDF (reference sequence). The CDR3 DNA is TGTGCCACCAGCAGGCCACTGGGACAGGCCAACGTCCTGACTTTC. Its translation: CATSRPLGQANVLTF.

The rearrangement joins TRBV19 to TRBJ2-3, with 8 bases identical to TRBD2. Trimming cost V 5 bases and J 7 bases; bases outside gene matches: 5. CDR1 is LNHDA and CDR2 is SQIVND in the germline V gene (reference sequence). This CDR3 has 13 residues. The CDR3 is CASSGGGTYTQYF. The CDR3 DNA reads as TGTGCCAGTAGTGGCGGGGGGACCTATACGCAGTATTTT.

The chain employs TRBV30 and TRBJ1-5; D unresolved. This CDR3 spans 16 amino acids. Germline V gene lookup returns CDR1 GTSNPN and CDR2 SVGIG (reference sequence). Trimming removed 0 bases from V and 3 bases from J, with 15 bases in between. In DNA, the CDR3 is TGTGCCTGGAGTGTACGTGGGCAGGTCTACAATCAGCCCCAGCATTTT. It is translated as CAWSVRGQVYNQPQHF.